The clone carrying this T cell receptor beta chain came up many times. For repertoire sequencing, the TCR beta CDR3 regions were amplified from RNA transcripts. HTBI-primed RT-PCR formed the first round, and a multiplex PCR formed the second. TCRdb independently ran MiXCR on the multiplex PCR reads; one entry per CDR3 protein. Of over 450,000 distinct CDR3 sequences listed, about 15% were seen once; the top ten hold 8% to 10%. The data were taken from a study of Graves' ophthalmopathy and Graves' hyperthyroidism. Germline lookup yields CDR1 MNHNS and CDR2 SASEGT. The CDR3 is 11 amino acids. The V and J ends lost 6 bases and 8 bases respectively, with 10 bases between them.

This chain uses TRBV6-1 with TRBJ1-2; D is uncertain. The sequence was collected from a young woman with Graves' ophthalmopathy. Specimen: blood. The CDR3 region has the DNA TGTGCCAGCAGCTCAGATCTGGGCTACACCTTC. This gives the protein CASSSDLGYTF.